The rows below give T cell receptor beta chains drawn from one sample of a study of shared clonotypes between healthy human individuals. Generated by immunoSEQ multiplex PCR, the TCRdb table keeps only in-frame clones and is missing some. The top ten clones hold about 1.7% of a sample with fewer than 850,000 clones, roughly 78% of them seen once. Sequencing was done on a sample of memory CD4+ T cells sorted from blood. The receptors come from a woman under 40 in good health. The CDR3 runs from the conserved cysteine through the conserved F or W. Each record gives: D gene, J gene, V gene, CDR3 protein, CDR3 DNA. The D gene is left open where the match is weak.

d_call: .
j_call: TRBJ1-5
v_call: TRBV2
cdr3_aa: CASSELGTPYSNQPQHF
cdr3_nt: TGTGCCAGCAGTGAATTGGGGACACCATATAGCAATCAGCCCCAGCATTTT

d_call: TRBD2
j_call: TRBJ2-3
v_call: TRBV29-1
cdr3_aa: CSAAPGLASADTQYF
cdr3_nt: TGCAGCGCCGCTCCGGGACTAGCTTCGGCAGATACGCAGTATTTT

d_call: TRBD2
j_call: TRBJ2-7
v_call: TRBV10-2
cdr3_aa: CASRQGLAGGYEQYF
cdr3_nt: TGCGCCAGCAGGCAGGGACTAGCGGGAGGCTACGAGCAGTACTTC

d_call: .
j_call: TRBJ1-6
v_call: TRBV7-9
cdr3_aa: CASSREDAANSPLHF
cdr3_nt: TGTGCCAGCAGCAGAGAAGACGCGGCTAATTCACCCCTCCACTTT

d_call: TRBD1
j_call: TRBJ1-1
v_call: TRBV5-4
cdr3_aa: CASSSRDRNTEAFF
cdr3_nt: TGTGCCAGCAGCTCACGGGACAGGAACACTGAAGCTTTCTTT

d_call: .
j_call: TRBJ2-2
v_call: TRBV5-5
cdr3_aa: CASSLAGRNTGELFF
cdr3_nt: TGTGCCAGCAGCTTAGCCGGCAGGAACACCGGGGAGCTGTTTTTT

d_call: .
j_call: TRBJ2-7
v_call: TRBV28
cdr3_aa: CATKHPAGFPYEQYF
cdr3_nt: TGTGCCACGAAGCATCCAGCCGGGTTCCCCTACGAGCAGTACTTC

d_call: TRBD1
j_call: TRBJ2-7
v_call: TRBV5-4
cdr3_aa: CASRASGTVNEQYF
cdr3_nt: TGTGCCAGCAGGGCTTCCGGGACAGTGAACGAGCAGTACTTC

d_call: .
j_call: TRBJ2-7
v_call: TRBV9
cdr3_aa: CASSVATTLGEQYF
cdr3_nt: TGTGCCAGCAGCGTAGCGACGACTCTGGGCGAGCAGTACTTC

d_call: TRBD1
j_call: TRBJ1-2
v_call: TRBV5-1
cdr3_aa: CASSRQGAQDYGYTF
cdr3_nt: TGCGCCAGCAGTCGACAGGGGGCGCAAGACTATGGCTACACCTTC

d_call: .
j_call: TRBJ1-2
v_call: TRBV20-1
cdr3_aa: CSVRGLYGYTF
cdr3_nt: TGCAGTGTCAGGGGTTTGTATGGCTACACCTTC

d_call: .
j_call: TRBJ2-6
v_call: TRBV4-1
cdr3_aa: CASSQDLWQAYSGANVLTF
cdr3_nt: TGCGCCAGCAGCCAAGATCTTTGGCAGGCTTACTCTGGGGCCAACGTCCTGACTTTC

d_call: .
j_call: TRBJ1-1
v_call: TRBV28
cdr3_aa: CASSLWGRAFF
cdr3_nt: TGTGCCAGCAGTTTATGGGGTCGAGCTTTCTTT

d_call: .
j_call: TRBJ2-5
v_call: TRBV28
cdr3_aa: CATRLRLGWETQYF
cdr3_nt: TGTGCCACCCGACTCCGGCTGGGTTGGGAGACCCAGTACTTC

d_call: .
j_call: TRBJ2-1
v_call: TRBV11-1
cdr3_aa: CATLETGTYNEQFF
cdr3_nt: TGTGCCACCCTCGAGACAGGTACCTACAATGAGCAGTTCTTC

d_call: .
j_call: TRBJ2-7
v_call: TRBV29-1
cdr3_aa: CSAAREWGYEQYF
cdr3_nt: TGCAGCGCGGCCCGGGAGTGGGGTTACGAGCAGTACTTC

d_call: .
j_call: TRBJ1-2
v_call: TRBV5-8
cdr3_aa: CASSLGPPTGVDGYTF
cdr3_nt: TGTGCCAGCAGCTTGGGTCCCCCTACAGGAGTAGATGGCTACACCTTC